The 19 T cell receptor beta chains presented below share a single source sample, sequenced in a study of shared clonotypes between healthy human individuals. Clones were read by immunoSEQ multiplex PCR, and TCRdb kept only the in-frame ones, dropping some. Among fewer than 1.4 million clones listed, around 82% were seen once. The sample comprised memory CD4+ T cells from PBMCs. Subset of the sample: CD45RA-negative fraction. Receptor source: a man between 18 and 29 years old in good health. Some clones in this sample may be carry-over from other donors' samples.

V gene TRBV10-3 combines with J gene TRBJ1-2; 9 positions agree with TRBD1. J was trimmed by 2 bases and V by 5 bases; bases with no gene match: 3. Germline CDR1 and CDR2: ENHRY and SYGVKD. The CDR3 contains 14 residues. As DNA, the CDR3 is TGTGCCATCAGTCAAGGGACAGGGAACTATGGCTACACCTTC. Translated: CAISQGTGNYGYTF.

This sequence joins TRBV5-6 and TRBJ1-4; TRBD1 matches at 8 bases. Unmatched junction bases numbered 3, after V lost 3 bases and J lost 5 bases. The CDR3 has 14 amino acids. CDR1 and CDR2 from the germline V gene are SGHDT and YYEEEE. The CDR3 loop is CASSWDRKNEKLFF. The CDR3 region has the DNA TGTGCCAGCAGCTGGGACAGGAAGAATGAAAAACTGTTTTTT.

V gene TRBV7-9 combines with J gene TRBJ2-3; possible D gene TRBD2, 5 bases. Trimming removed 1 base at V and 6 bases at J, with 11 bases between. Germline CDR1 and CDR2: SEHNR and FQNEAQ (reference sequence). There are 14 residues in the CDR3. In DNA form, the CDR3 reads TGTGCCAGCAGCTTAGTGTCCGGACTTGATACGCAGTATTTT. Protein: CASSLVSGLDTQYF.

The chain uses TRBV30 and TRBJ2-3, with D uncertain. Per germline, CDR1 GTSNPN and CDR2 SVGIG (reference sequence). The CDR3 runs to 11 residues. Trimming cost V 3 bases and J 7 bases, with 8 bases left between them. CDR3 DNA: TGTGCCTGGAGGGCGGAGAATACGCAGTATTTT. This codes for CAWRAENTQYF. Drawing the rest from reference TRBV30 and TRBJ2-3, the complete variable domain is SQTIHQWPATLVQPVGSPLSLECTVEGTSNPNLYWYRQAAGRGLQLLFYSVGIGQISSEVPQNLSASRPQDRQFILSSKKLLLSDSGFYLCAWRAENTQYFGPGTRLTVL.

This sequence joins TRBV18 and TRBJ2-2; no firm D call. V was shortened by 3 bases and J by 3 bases, with 14 bases between the two germline ends. The CDR3 is 16 residues long. Germline V gene sequence: CDR1 KGHSH, CDR2 LQKENI. DNA of the CDR3: TGTGCCAGCTCACCCGCCTCAAGGGTGGACACCGGGGAGCTGTTTTTT. Encoded protein: CASSPASRVDTGELFF.

Details on this clone: A much bigger clone sits one base away, suggesting this may be a read error. Other DNA sequences of this sample code for an identical CDR3. This chain connects TRBV9 to TRBJ2-7, with 10 bases aligning to TRBD1. After removal of 2 bases from V and 4 bases from J, the junction contained 3 bases not matched to a gene. This CDR3 region has 14 residues. Germline V gene data show CDR1 as SGDLS and CDR2 as YYNGEE. Here the CDR3 reads CASSVGDRGYEQYF. CDR3 coding DNA: TGTGCCAGCAGCGTGGGGGACAGGGGTTACGAGCAGTACTTC.

The chain uses TRBV5-1 and TRBJ2-2, with TRBD1 identical over 10 bases. Germline V gives CDR1 SGHRS, CDR2 YFSETQ. Unmatched junction bases numbered 8, after V lost 5 bases and J lost 4 bases. The CDR3 sequence is 16 residues long. CDR3: CASSLGQGVGTGELFF. Here the CDR3 DNA reads TGCGCCAGCAGTCTTGGACAGGGGGTCGGCACCGGGGAGCTGTTTTTT.

The chain recombines TRBV7-2 with TRBJ2-7, with 7 bases aligning to TRBD2. Germline CDR1 SGHTA, CDR2 FQGNSA. The CDR3 is made up of 14 amino acids. V shed 7 bases and J 2 bases; nucleotides not matched to a gene: 8. This chain's CDR3 is CASTGEGGPYEQYF. The CDR3 DNA is TGTGCCAGCACCGGGGAGGGAGGACCCTACGAGCAGTACTTC. Drawing the rest from reference TRBV7-2 and TRBJ2-7, the complete variable domain is GAGVSQSPSNKVTEKGKDVELRCDPISGHTALYWYRQSLGQGLEFLIYFQGNSAPDKSGLPSDRFSAERTGGSVSTLTIQRTQQEDSAVYLCASTGEGGPYEQYFGPGTRLTVT.

The chain recombines TRBV7-6 with TRBJ1-3; D unclear. The length of the CDR3 is 21 residues. V lost 1 base to trimming and J lost 1 base, with 26 bases between them. From germline, CDR1 is SGHVS and CDR2 FNYEAQ. The DNA of the CDR3 is TGTGCCAGCAGCTTAGAAGCCGGTCCGTCTGCCTGGCTCTCTTCTGGAAACACCATATATTTT. It codes for CASSLEAGPSAWLSSGNTIYF.

This clone was seen a handful of times. The chain recombines TRBV30 with TRBJ1-4; D unclear. Germline-derived CDR1 and CDR2 are GTSNPN and SVGIG (reference sequence). This CDR3 is built from 14 residues. The V end was cut by 0 bases, the J end by 8 bases, with 13 bases between. The CDR3 DNA reads TGTGCCTGGAGTGTCGCAGGTTATGGGGAAAAACTGTTTTTT. Translated: CAWSVAGYGEKLFF.

This clone came up once. J is TRBJ2-3 and V is TRBV5-1; TRBD2 matches at 7 bases. V shed 3 bases, J shed 3 bases, and the junction held 4 bases outside the gene matches. The CDR3 sequence is 14 residues long. Germline V CDR1 and CDR2: SGHRS, YFSETQ. The CDR3: CASSYGLVTDTQYF. Here the CDR3 DNA reads TGCGCCAGCAGCTACGGACTAGTGACAGATACGCAGTATTTT.

Only one count was recorded for this clone. J is TRBJ1-1 and V is TRBV19; D is undetermined. The CDR3 is made up of 13 amino acids. The germline gives CDR1 LNHDA, CDR2 SQIVND (reference sequence). V lost 6 bases to trimming and J lost 3 bases, with 11 bases between them. CDR3 region: CASRPILDTEAFF. The CDR3 region has the DNA TGTGCCAGTAGGCCAATTTTGGACACTGAAGCTTTCTTT.

Concerning this clone itself: Other DNA sequences from this sample encode an identical CDR3 as well. This chain joins TRBV28 and TRBJ1-4; D gene uncertain. The CDR3 spans 14 residues. Germline assignment: CDR1 MDHEN and CDR2 SYDVKM. V was pared by 3 bases and J by 0 bases, with 5 bases between. CDR3 in amino acids: CASSFGATNEKLFF. The DNA of the CDR3 is TGTGCCAGCAGTTTTGGCGCAACTAATGAAAAACTGTTTTTT.

J is TRBJ2-1 and V is TRBV11-3; 10 nucleotides line up with TRBD2. Losses at the gene ends were 5 bases for V and 9 bases for J; bases not matched to a gene: 10. This CDR3 has 15 amino acids. Germline values: CDR1 SGHNT, CDR2 YENEEA. CDR3 nucleotide sequence: TGTGCCAGCAGCCTGGCTAGCGGGAGTTTCGGTGAGCAGTTCTTC. Its translation: CASSLASGSFGEQFF.

CDR3 sequence reads: CASSSVTSANNQPQHF. In DNA, the CDR3 is TGTGCCAGCAGCTCCGTCACTTCGGCCAACAATCAGCCCCAGCATTTT. The rearrangement uses TRBV28 and TRBJ1-5; D unresolved. V gave up 6 bases and J gave up 3 bases, with 18 bases separating them. From germline, CDR1 is MDHEN and CDR2 SYDVKM. The CDR3 spans 16 residues.

The sample holds many counts of this clone. The chain has TRBV28 and TRBJ1-2; D ambiguous. The CDR3 is 13 amino acids. Trimming cost V 2 bases and J 4 bases, with 8 bases left between them. Germline V gene data show CDR1 as MDHEN and CDR2 as SYDVKM. The CDR3 loop is CASSLPTPYGYTF. CDR3 DNA: TGTGCCAGCAGTTTACCCACCCCCTATGGCTACACCTTC.

The J gene is TRBJ2-1, the V gene TRBV5-4; TRBD2 aligns across 7 bases. Losses at the gene ends were 4 bases for V and 5 bases for J; bases not matched to a gene: 9. CDR1 and CDR2 (germline): SGHNT, YYREEE (reference sequence). This CDR3 region has 15 residues. CDR3 residues: CASSRWLAENNEQFF. In DNA form, the CDR3 reads TGTGCCAGCAGCCGATGGCTAGCGGAGAACAATGAGCAGTTCTTC. Full variable domain (outside the CDR3, taken from reference TRBV5-4 and TRBJ2-1): ETGVTQSPTHLIKTRGQQVTLRCSSQSGHNTVSWYQQALGQGPQFIFQYYREEENGRGNFPPRFSGLQFPNYSSELNVNALELDDSALYLCASSRWLAENNEQFFGPGTRLTVL.

The chain employs TRBV10-3 and TRBJ2-5; tentative D call: TRBD2 (6 bases). Germline V gene lookup returns CDR1 ENHRY and CDR2 SYGVKD. This CDR3 has 15 residues. The germline V and J ends were trimmed by 10 bases and 4 bases, with 22 bases remaining between them. The CDR3 loop reads CATQTGPTGGETQYF. The CDR3 nucleotides are TGTGCCACTCAGACTGGACCTACCGGGGGAGAGACCCAGTACTTC.

The gene calls are TRBV5-4 and TRBJ1-2, with 7 nucleotides matching TRBD1. CDR1 is SGHNT, CDR2 YYREEE, per germline (reference sequence). The CDR3 is 15 residues long. J lost 4 bases, V lost 3 bases, and 9 bases had no gene match. DNA for the CDR3: TGTGCCAGCAGCTGGGGACAGTCTCCCCTCTATGGCTACACCTTC. This encodes CASSWGQSPLYGYTF.